These 27 T cell receptor beta chains share one sample of origin, sequenced in a study of cytomegalovirus exposure and HLA in healthy donors. In the PCR, 60 Vbeta and 13 Jbeta primers were used. Using immunoSEQ multiplex PCR, the repertoire was profiled, and TCRdb retains in-frame clones only, with some absent. In the table there are about 200,000 clones, more than 65% of which are singletons. Sequencing was carried out using PBMCs. Receptor source: a man aged 40-50 years in good health and CMV-seropositive.

The chain uses TRBV30 and TRBJ2-5, with D perhaps matching TRBD2 (6 bases). CDR1 is GTSNPN, CDR2 SVGIG, per germline (reference sequence). The ends were cut back, 0 bases at V and 4 bases at J, with 21 bases in the middle. The CDR3 has 17 amino acids. The CDR3 nucleotides are TGTGCCTGGAGTGTACTTAATCCGGCCCTGCGGGGAGAGACCCAGTACTTC. Translating it yields CAWSVLNPALRGETQYF.

This clone was seen more than once but under ten times. The CDR3 DNA reads as TGTGCCAGCAGCTTAGATAGGGGCGGTCAGCCCCAGCATTTT. This gives the protein CASSLDRGGQPQHF. The genes are TRBV7-2 and TRBJ1-5; tentatively, D is TRBD1 (5 bases). Trimming stripped 1 base from V and 6 bases from J, with 10 bases between. The CDR3 consists of 14 residues. Germline CDR1 is SGHTA and CDR2 is FQGNSA.

This chain uses TRBV27 with TRBJ2-7; TRBD2 agrees at 10 bases. Germline V lookup: CDR1 MNHEY, CDR2 SMNVEV (reference sequence). CDR3 size: 14 residues. With V trimmed by 6 bases and J by 4 bases, 6 bases remained unmatched. CDR3 sequence: CASSPRLAGYEQYF. The CDR3 region has the DNA TGTGCCAGCAGCCCGAGACTAGCGGGTTACGAGCAGTACTTC.

This sequence joins TRBV7-9 and TRBJ1-1; no firm D call. Trimming removed 3 bases from V and 0 bases from J, with 8 bases in between. Germline assignment: CDR1 SEHNR and CDR2 FQNEAQ (reference sequence). This CDR3 has 14 residues. CDR3 in amino acids: CASSLSGVNTEAFF. The CDR3 DNA reads as TGTGCCAGCAGCTTGTCGGGAGTGAACACTGAAGCTTTCTTT.

This clone was counted between two and nine times. The chain links TRBV2 to TRBJ2-7; 10 nucleotides agree with TRBD1. CDR1 and CDR2 from the germline V gene are SNHLY and FYNNEI. The CDR3 is made up of 16 amino acids. Losses at the gene ends were 4 bases for V and 0 bases for J; bases not matched to a gene: 6. The CDR3 here is CASSGWGQGTSYEQYF. DNA of the CDR3: TGTGCCAGCAGTGGGTGGGGACAGGGGACCTCCTACGAGCAGTACTTC.

V and J are TRBV6-6 and TRBJ2-5; D not resolved. The CDR3 contains 15 residues. The ends were cut back, 5 bases at V and 1 base at J, with 14 bases in the middle. The V gene's germline CDR1 is MNHNY and CDR2 SVGAGI (reference sequence). CDR3 DNA: TGTGCCAGCAGTCAATTCCCTAATAGCCAAGAGACCCAGTACTTC. Protein sequence: CASSQFPNSQETQYF.

The chain links TRBV4-3 to TRBJ2-7; D possibly corresponds to TRBD2 (6 bases). Germline-derived CDR1 and CDR2 are LGHNA and YSLEER. This CDR3 comprises 14 residues. Trimming took 2 bases from V and 4 from J, leaving 12 bases between them. As DNA, the CDR3 is TGCGCCAGCAGCCAATACGAGGGAGGATACGAGCAGTACTTC. It is translated as CASSQYEGGYEQYF.

The V and J genes are TRBV28 and TRBJ1-4; D gene uncertain. This CDR3 has 13 residues. Germline assignment: CDR1 MDHEN and CDR2 SYDVKM. V lost 1 base and J 4 bases, leaving 4 bases between the germline ends. The DNA for the CDR3 is TGTGCCAGCAGTTTATACAGTAATGAAAAACTGTTTTTT. This gives the protein CASSLYSNEKLFF.

This clone has a handful of counts. The chain is built from TRBV9 and TRBJ2-3; 9 nucleotides agree with TRBD2. The V gene end was trimmed by 4 bases and the J gene end by 6 bases; junction bases not matched to a gene: 9. This CDR3 is 15 amino acids long. Germline values: CDR1 SGDLS, CDR2 YYNGEE. DNA for the CDR3: TGTGCCAGCAGCTCGCGGGGGGGGGAGGGGGATACGCAGTATTTT. Its protein product is CASSSRGGEGDTQYF. The complete variable domain, with remaining parts taken from reference TRBV9 and TRBJ2-3, reads DSGVTQTPKHLITATGQRVTLRCSPRSGDLSVYWYQQSLDQGLQFLIQYYNGEERAKGNILERFSAQQFPDLHSELNLSSLELGDSALYFCASSSRGGEGDTQYFGPGTRLTVL.

V and J are TRBV25-1 and TRBJ2-7; D perhaps matches TRBD1 (6 bases). The CDR3 sequence is 14 residues long. Per the germline V gene, CDR1 is MGHDK and CDR2 is SYGVNS. V was trimmed by 7 bases and J by 3 bases, leaving 16 bases between them. The CDR3 is CASTPPGQNYEQYF. CDR3 DNA sequence: TGTGCCAGCACCCCCCCAGGACAGAACTACGAGCAGTACTTC.

This clone was picked up a small number of times. The gene calls are TRBV29-1 and TRBJ2-1; D may be TRBD1 (7 bases). This CDR3 has 14 residues. Trimming left V 4 bases short and J 4 bases short, with 14 bases between. Germline values: CDR1 SQVTM, CDR2 ANQGSEA. This CDR3 is CSVARGEWYNEQFF. The CDR3 DNA follows: TGCAGCGTTGCCAGGGGGGAGTGGTACAATGAGCAGTTCTTC.

Comments on this clone: Other DNA sequences in this sample translate to the same CDR3. The chain carries TRBV7-6 and TRBJ2-5; unclear D gene. The CDR3 runs 11 residues. The germline gives CDR1 SGHVS, CDR2 FNYEAQ. V gave up 5 bases and J gave up 4 bases, with 5 bases separating them. The DNA of the CDR3 is TGTGCCAGCAGCCCGGGAGAGACCCAGTACTTC. Residues: CASSPGETQYF.

This chain connects TRBV18 to TRBJ2-5; 7 bases line up with TRBD2. The CDR3 has 14 residues. The junction had 5 bases not matched to a gene; V was cut back by 0 bases and J by 7 bases. Per the germline V gene, CDR1 is KGHSH and CDR2 is LQKENI. The CDR3 nucleotides are TGTGCCAGCTCACCACCCGCAGGGAGGGGGACCCAGTACTTC. It translates to CASSPPAGRGTQYF.

V gene TRBV29-1 combines with J gene TRBJ1-5, with a weak D call TRBD1 (6 bases). Deletions cut 0 bases from V and 5 bases from J, with 8 bases between. The CDR3 extends over 13 amino acids. Germline values: CDR1 SQVTM, CDR2 ANQGSEA. CDR3 coding DNA: TGCAGCGTTGAAGATGACAGGTATCAGCCCCAGCATTTT. Its protein is CSVEDDRYQPQHF.

This chain links TRBV7-9 with TRBJ2-3; D is undetermined. Between the trimmed V and J ends, which lost 5 bases and 6 bases, there was a span of 9 bases. The V gene's germline CDR1 is SEHNR and CDR2 FQNEAQ (reference sequence). The CDR3 length is 12 residues. DNA for the CDR3: TGTGCCAGCAGCCCGCCTGGCGATACGCAGTATTTT. Its protein product is CASSPPGDTQYF.

The chain recombines TRBV19 with TRBJ1-2; the D is unclear. Looked up from germline, CDR1 is LNHDA and CDR2 is SQIVND (reference sequence). The CDR3 consists of 14 residues. V lost 3 bases, J lost 2 bases, and 10 bases lay in between. CDR3 in DNA: TGTGCCAGTAGTATGCCGGGGAGCAACTATGGCTACACCTTC. This codes for CASSMPGSNYGYTF.

The chain links TRBV2 to TRBJ2-7, with 9 bases matching TRBD2. V shed 5 bases and J 4 bases; nucleotides not matched to a gene: 6. The length of the CDR3 is 14 residues. Per germline, CDR1 SNHLY and CDR2 FYNNEI. DNA for the CDR3: TGTGCCAGCAGTCCGGGACTAGCAGTTTACGAGCAGTACTTC. It encodes CASSPGLAVYEQYF.

This clone came up once. This chain joins TRBV15 and TRBJ2-1, with D hard to call. The ends were cut back, 0 bases at V and 7 bases at J, with 7 bases in the middle. The CDR3 has 13 amino acids. CDR1 is LNHNV and CDR2 is YYDKDF in the germline V gene (reference sequence). CDR3: CATSRERSNEQFF. CDR3 DNA: TGTGCCACCAGCAGAGAGCGGTCTAATGAGCAGTTCTTC.

This chain uses TRBV11-3 with TRBJ2-2; 10 bases align to TRBD2. Trimming took 2 bases from V and 4 from J; bases not matched to a gene: 10. The CDR3 length is 18 residues. CDR1 and CDR2 from the germline V gene are SGHNT and YENEEA. The CDR3, as DNA: TGTGCCAGCAGCTTATGGGCTAGCGGGAGTATGGGCACCGGGGAGCTGTTTTTT. It codes for CASSLWASGSMGTGELFF.

CDR3 DNA sequence: TGTGCCATCAGCCAGTCTGGGATTACCACAGGGGGCGGCCAGCCCCAGCATTTT. Residues: CAISQSGITTGGGQPQHF. V gene TRBV10-3 combines with J gene TRBJ1-5; 9 positions agree with TRBD1. The CDR3 is made up of 18 amino acids. Trimming took 6 bases from V and 7 from J; bases not matched to a gene: 19. Germline V gene lookup returns CDR1 ENHRY and CDR2 SYGVKD.

This sequence joins TRBV30 and TRBJ1-1; the D is unclear. The ends were cut back, 1 base at V and 4 bases at J, with 10 bases in the middle. CDR1 is GTSNPN, CDR2 SVGIG, per germline (reference sequence). This CDR3 spans 13 amino acids. The CDR3 DNA follows: TGTGCCTGGAGTGGAGTTGTGTTCACTGAAGCTTTCTTT. Translating it yields CAWSGVVFTEAFF.

The rearrangement links TRBV30 to TRBJ2-7; 10 positions match TRBD1. V trimming: 5 bases; J trimming: 2 bases; junction bases outside the gene matches: 6. Germline V lookup: CDR1 GTSNPN, CDR2 SVGIG (reference sequence). This CDR3 has 14 residues. The CDR3 DNA sequence: TGTGCCTGGGAACCCGGGACAGGGGCCTACGAGCAGTACTTC. Residues: CAWEPGTGAYEQYF.

V is TRBV30 and J is TRBJ2-1; 8 bases agree with TRBD2. Per the germline V gene, CDR1 is GTSNPN and CDR2 is SVGIG (reference sequence). The V gene end was trimmed by 1 base and the J gene end by 7 bases; junction bases not matched to a gene: 9. The CDR3 covers 15 residues. CDR3 loop: CAWSGGSGNSNEQFF. The DNA for the CDR3 is TGTGCCTGGAGTGGGGGTAGCGGGAATTCGAATGAGCAGTTCTTC.

The V and J genes are TRBV7-2 and TRBJ1-2, with TRBD1 as a possible D gene (5 bases). Between the trimmed V and J ends, which lost 1 base and 5 bases, there was a span of 5 bases. The length of the CDR3 is 12 residues. Per the germline V gene, CDR1 is SGHTA and CDR2 is FQGNSA. CDR3 sequence reads: CASSLEGYGYTF. The CDR3 nucleotides are TGTGCCAGCAGCTTAGAGGGGTATGGCTACACCTTC.

CDR3 protein: CASPWVQAPYEQYF. DNA for the CDR3: TGTGCCAGCCCCTGGGTCCAGGCCCCCTACGAGCAGTACTTC. This chain uses TRBV27 with TRBJ2-5, with D unclear. The DNA end is more similar to TRBJ2-7, so the J call may be wrong. Germline assignment: CDR1 MNHEY and CDR2 SMNVEV (reference sequence). The CDR3 runs 14 residues.

The chain employs TRBV25-1 and TRBJ2-3, with 11 positions matching TRBD2. V shed 3 bases and J 1 base; nucleotides not matched to a gene: 3. In germline, CDR1 is MGHDK, CDR2 SYGVNS. This CDR3 has 16 residues. In nucleotides, the CDR3 is TGTGCCAGCAGTGAGGGACTAGCGGAGGGCACAGATACGCAGTATTTT. Protein: CASSEGLAEGTDTQYF.

The gene calls are TRBV5-1 and TRBJ2-7; D is perhaps TRBD2 (5 bases). The CDR3 consists of 13 residues. V lost 6 bases and J 6 bases, leaving 16 bases between the germline ends. Germline CDR1 SGHRS, CDR2 YFSETQ. CDR3 nucleotide sequence: TGCGCCAGCACTAACACCCCGGGGAGCGAGCAGTACTTC. Its protein is CASTNTPGSEQYF.